The source of this T cell receptor beta chain is a study of shared T cell receptors in the human thymus (dated by TCRdb to the early 2020s). In the study overall: The study investigated the way shared, self-reactive T-cell receptor alpha chains are produced in the human thymus.

This clone was picked up a small number of times. Its antigen has not been determined. Qualities for individual bases were not recorded, and no much larger clone is one base off. Library construction relied on the immunoSEQ multiplex PCR assay. Not all clones reach the TCRdb copy of this immuneACCESS table, which keeps in-frame sequences only. Checked studies attribute under half of the gap to unresolved V genes and leave the rest unexplained. The table for this sample lists around 730,000 clones; approximately 85% of them were counted only once. 0.008% to 0.011% of the sample goes to the ten largest clones. CDR1 SEHNR and CDR2 FQNEAQ are derived from the germline V gene (reference sequence). The CDR3, from cysteine to phenylalanine, totals 17 residues. Only the CDR3 DNA is retained, 51 bases long and in frame from the first base. V sheds 1 base and J sheds 0 bases, leaving 13 bases between their ends.

These data also formed part of another study, on human thymus T cells. The second study reports: Donors were immunologically healthy infants undergoing open corrective cardiac surgery for congenital heart defects in Finland. The thymus tissue came from surgical resects taken out during corrective cardiac surgery. V and J gene segment usage appeared biased in both thymic and peripheral blood repertoires. Highly overlapping thymic TCR repertoires among unrelated individuals were reported in the related research. TCR alpha and beta repertoires from about eight infant thymus samples and four related peripheral blood samples were characterized in the study. Donor ages ranged from about 6 to 244 days, and the cohort comprised over 5 male and two female infants. After being mechanically released from the tissue, thymocytes were kept at -70 degrees C in pellets of 10-30 million cells. A QIAsymphony instrument was used to extract genomic DNA from frozen cell pellets. The immunoSEQ multiplex PCR assay was used to amplify the TCRB and TCRAD loci from a standardized quantity of quality-controlled genomic DNA. The V(D)J region was spanned by amplicons of a length sufficient to cover the CDR3 and to identify V and J genes. Amplicon sequencing was performed on an Illumina platform through the commercial immunoSEQ service. Corrections for primer bias and sequencing errors followed previously described methods, while TCRAD and TCRB definitions were based on the IMGT database. Analysis of the repertoires was done with immunoSEQ Analyzer 3.0 and VDJTools and included basic statistics, V/J segment usage, diversity estimates, rarefaction and pairwise overlap. Diversity was estimated using the Chao1, ChaoE, Efron-Thisted, Shannon and inverse Simpson indices, and was also estimated on datasets down-sampled to the size of the smallest sample. For repertoire overlap, CDR3 nucleotide sequence, V gene and J gene had to match strictly, and clustering was done by Jaccard-based multidimensional scaling. On average, thymus samples gave around 810,000 unique TCRB clonotypes, whereas blood samples gave roughly 80,000.

The sequence was obtained from a girl less than two years old with a congenital heart defect. Donor details come from another sample of the same person, matched by shared clones. The sample consisted of thymocytes. The receptor chain draws on TRBV7-9 and TRBJ1-5, with TRBD1 as a weak D call on 5 bases. The CDR3 loop reads CASSLGGDDGSNQPQHF. The nucleotide sequence is given as TGTGCCAGCAGCTTAGGGGGGGACGACGGTAGCAATCAGCCCCAGCATTTT.